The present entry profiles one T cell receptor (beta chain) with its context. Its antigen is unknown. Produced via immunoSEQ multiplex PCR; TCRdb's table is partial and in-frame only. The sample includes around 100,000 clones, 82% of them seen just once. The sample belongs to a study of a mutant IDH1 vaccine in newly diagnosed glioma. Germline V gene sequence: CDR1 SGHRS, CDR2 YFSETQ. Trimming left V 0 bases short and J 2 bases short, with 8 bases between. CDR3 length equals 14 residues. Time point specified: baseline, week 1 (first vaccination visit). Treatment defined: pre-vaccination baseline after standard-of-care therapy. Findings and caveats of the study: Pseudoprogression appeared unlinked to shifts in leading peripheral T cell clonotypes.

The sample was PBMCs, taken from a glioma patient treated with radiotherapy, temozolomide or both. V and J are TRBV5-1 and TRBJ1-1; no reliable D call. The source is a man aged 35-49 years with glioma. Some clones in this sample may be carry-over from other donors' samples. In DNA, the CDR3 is TGCGCCAGCAGCTTGGCCCCAATCAACACTGAAGCTTTCTTT. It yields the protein CASSLAPINTEAFF.